Shown below are 2 T cell receptor beta chains from a single sample sequenced in a study of blood T cell repertoires in COVID-19. Measured with immunoSEQ multiplex PCR; TCRdb has only the in-frame clones, and not every one. The repertoire holds 50,000 to 65,000 clones, with roughly two thirds as singletons. The sample taken for sequencing was PBMCs or T cells enriched from blood (not recorded which). The receptors stem from a woman in her fifties or sixties who had been exposed to COVID-19.

This clone was found a few times. The rearrangement links TRBV28 to TRBJ1-1; D is possibly TRBD1 (5 bases). Germline V gene lookup returns CDR1 MDHEN and CDR2 SYDVKM. The CDR3 consists of 14 residues. Trimming took 3 bases from V and 4 from J, leaving 12 bases between them. CDR3 loop: CASSFRGSGTEAFF. The CDR3 nucleotides are TGTGCCAGCAGTTTCCGGGGGTCCGGCACTGAAGCTTTCTTT.

The CDR3 DNA follows: TGTGCCAGCAGCTTGGCAGGGGACTACGAGCAGTACTTC. The encoded protein is CASSLAGDYEQYF. The chain links TRBV13 to TRBJ2-7; tentative D call: TRBD1 (6 bases). This CDR3 is 13 amino acids long. V lost 3 bases, J lost 3 bases, and 9 bases lay in between. Germline CDR1 and CDR2: PRHDT and FYEKMQ (reference sequence).